What follows is one T cell receptor (beta chain) and its context. Original methodology: Estimation of nucleated cell counts was performed using reference gene primer amplification. Some clones are missing from TCRdb's copy, which holds only in-frame ones; the method was immunoSEQ multiplex PCR. The DNA was the basis for D and trimming; V, J and clone size are from that table. The repertoire holds around 370,000 clones, with around nine tenths as singletons. CDR1 is SGHTA, CDR2 FQGNSA, per germline. CDR3 size: 17 residues. V was pared by 1 base and J by 1 base, with 14 bases between. This entry comes from a study of blood T cell repertoires in COVID-19. For the study at large: Samples of COVID-19 (acute and convalescent) were obtained from the United States, Italy and Spain. The analysed material was cDNA or gDNA that came from T cells, B-cell-depleted T cells, or PBMCs.

The sequencing sample was made of peripheral blood. This chain links TRBV7-2 with TRBJ1-5; no clear D. The TCR was taken from a woman under 30 who had recovered from COVID-19. The CDR3, as DNA: TGTGCCAGCAGCTTAGTACTCCCCGGGGTCAGCAATCAGCCCCAGCATTTT. Translating gives CASSLVLPGVSNQPQHF. The complete variable domain, with remaining parts taken from reference TRBV7-2 and TRBJ1-5, reads GAGVSQSPSNKVTEKGKDVELRCDPISGHTALYWYRQSLGQGLEFLIYFQGNSAPDKSGLPSDRFSAERTGGSVSTLTIQRTQQEDSAVYLCASSLVLPGVSNQPQHFGDGTRLSIL.